The sequence of this TCR beta chain was determined in a study of T cell repertoires in cytomegalovirus infection. On the study more broadly: The authors relied on CMV epitopes, both recently identified HLA-C-restricted and well-studied HLA-B-restricted. CMV infection plus the matching HLA type was flagged by public TCR beta signatures. Overall study findings and caveats: The study found HLA-C-restricted CMV-specific TCR beta clonotypes dominating the ex vivo response. Totalled public TCR beta family frequency picked out people who carried CMV plus the relevant HLA.

For this clonotype: Its target is not known.

Trimming left V 7 bases short and J 2 bases short, with 9 bases between. Per the germline V gene, CDR1 is SGHTA and CDR2 is FQGNSA. This CDR3 is 13 amino acids long. TCRdb processed the reads anew with MiXCR; each CDR3 protein has one entry. Here the sample spans about 280,000 distinct CDR3 sequences, under 25% being singletons. This receptor was taken from a human donor in good health (CMV status not recorded). Some clones in this sample may be carry-over from other donors' samples. This rearrangement joins TRBV7-2 to TRBJ2-1; D remains ambiguous. The sample here was cultured PBMCs, taken from culture after CMV antigen stimulation. Here the CDR3 DNA reads TGTGCCAGCACCCGAGTTACCTACAATGAGCAGTTCTTC. Protein: CASTRVTYNEQFF.